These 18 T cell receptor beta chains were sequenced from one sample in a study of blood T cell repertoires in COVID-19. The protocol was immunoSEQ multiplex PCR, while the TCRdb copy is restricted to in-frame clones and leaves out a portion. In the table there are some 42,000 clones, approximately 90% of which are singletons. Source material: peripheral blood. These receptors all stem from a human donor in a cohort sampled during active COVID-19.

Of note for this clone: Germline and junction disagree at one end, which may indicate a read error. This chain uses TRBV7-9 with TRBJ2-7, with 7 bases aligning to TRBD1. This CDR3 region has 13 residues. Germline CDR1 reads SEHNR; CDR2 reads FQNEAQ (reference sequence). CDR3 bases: TGTGCCAGCAGCTTAGTTACGGACAGGCCGCTCCACTTC. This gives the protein CASSLVTDRPLHF.

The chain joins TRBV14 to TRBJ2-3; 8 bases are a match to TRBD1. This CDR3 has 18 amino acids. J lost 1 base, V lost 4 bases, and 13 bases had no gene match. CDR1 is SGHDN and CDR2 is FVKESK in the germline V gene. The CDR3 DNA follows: TGTGCCAGCAGCCCCCAGACACAATCGACAGGGGGCACAGATACGCAGTATTTT. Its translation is CASSPQTQSTGGTDTQYF.

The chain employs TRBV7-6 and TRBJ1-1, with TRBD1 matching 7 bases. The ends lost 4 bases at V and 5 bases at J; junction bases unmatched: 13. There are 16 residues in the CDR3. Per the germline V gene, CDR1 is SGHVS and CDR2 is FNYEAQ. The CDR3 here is CASSSLPFRGMTEAFF. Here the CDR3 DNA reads TGTGCCAGCAGCTCTCTCCCCTTCAGGGGGATGACTGAAGCTTTCTTT.

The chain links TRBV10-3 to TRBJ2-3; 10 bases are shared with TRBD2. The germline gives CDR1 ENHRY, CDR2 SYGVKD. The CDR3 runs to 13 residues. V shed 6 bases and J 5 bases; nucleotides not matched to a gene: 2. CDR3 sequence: CAIRLAGQDTQYF. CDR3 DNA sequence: TGTGCCATCAGACTAGCGGGGCAAGATACGCAGTATTTT.

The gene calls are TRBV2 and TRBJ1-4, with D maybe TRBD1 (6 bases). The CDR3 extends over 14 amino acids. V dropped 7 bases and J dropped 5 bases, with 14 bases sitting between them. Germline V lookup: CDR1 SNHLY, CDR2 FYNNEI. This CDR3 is CASNNGQQNEKLFF. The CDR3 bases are TGTGCCAGCAATAACGGACAGCAGAATGAAAAACTGTTTTTT. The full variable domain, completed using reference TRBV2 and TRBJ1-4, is EPEVTQTPSHQVTQMGQEVILRCVPISNHLYFYWYRQILGQKVEFLVSFYNNEISEKSEIFDDQFSVERPDGSNFTLKIRSTKLEDSAMYFCASNNGQQNEKLFFGSGTQLSVL.

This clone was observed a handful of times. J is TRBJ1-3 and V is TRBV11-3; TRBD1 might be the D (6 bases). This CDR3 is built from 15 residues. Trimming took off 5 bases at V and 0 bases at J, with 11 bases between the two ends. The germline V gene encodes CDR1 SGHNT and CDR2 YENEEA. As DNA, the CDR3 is TGTGCCAGCAGCAAAACAGGGACCTCTGGAAACACCATATATTTT. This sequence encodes CASSKTGTSGNTIYF. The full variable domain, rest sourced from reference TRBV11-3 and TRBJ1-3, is EAGVVQSPRYKIIEKKQPVAFWCNPISGHNTLYWYLQNLGQGPELLIRYENEEAVDDSQLPKDRFSAERLKGVDSTLKIQPAELGDSAVYLCASSKTGTSGNTIYFGEGSWLTVV.

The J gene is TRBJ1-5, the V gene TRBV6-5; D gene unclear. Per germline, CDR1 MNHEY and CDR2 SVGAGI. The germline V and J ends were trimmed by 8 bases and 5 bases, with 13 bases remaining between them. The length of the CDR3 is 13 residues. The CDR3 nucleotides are TGTGCCAGCGAAACGAGGAGGGATCAGCCCCAGCATTTT. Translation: CASETRRDQPQHF.

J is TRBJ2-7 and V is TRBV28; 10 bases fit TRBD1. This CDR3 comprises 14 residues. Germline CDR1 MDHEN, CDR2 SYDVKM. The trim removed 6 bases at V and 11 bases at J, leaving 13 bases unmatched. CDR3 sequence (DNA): TGTGCCAGCAGCCCGGGACAGGGGAAAGGTGTAGAGTACTTC. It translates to CASSPGQGKGVEYF.

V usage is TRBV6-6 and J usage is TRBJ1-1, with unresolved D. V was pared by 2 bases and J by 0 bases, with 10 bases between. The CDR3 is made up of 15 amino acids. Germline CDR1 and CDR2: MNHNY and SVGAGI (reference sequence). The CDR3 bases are TGTGCCAGCAGTTACGGGCAGGCGATGAACACTGAAGCTTTCTTT. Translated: CASSYGQAMNTEAFF.

The CDR3 DNA follows: TGTGCCAGCAGTTACCAAGGACAAGGAAACACTGAAGCTTTCTTT. Translation gives CASSYQGQGNTEAFF. The chain is built from TRBV6-5 and TRBJ1-1; tentative D call: TRBD1 (5 bases). With 2 bases removed from V and 2 bases from J, the gap between germline ends came to 12 bases. The germline V gene has CDR1 MNHEY and CDR2 SVGAGI. The CDR3 extends over 15 amino acids.

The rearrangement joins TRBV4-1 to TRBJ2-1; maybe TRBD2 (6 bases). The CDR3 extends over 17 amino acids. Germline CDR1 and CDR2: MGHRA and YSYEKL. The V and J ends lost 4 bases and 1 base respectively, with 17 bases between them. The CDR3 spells CASSLREPGESYNEQFF. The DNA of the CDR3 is TGCGCCAGCAGCCTAAGGGAGCCGGGGGAGTCCTACAATGAGCAGTTCTTC.

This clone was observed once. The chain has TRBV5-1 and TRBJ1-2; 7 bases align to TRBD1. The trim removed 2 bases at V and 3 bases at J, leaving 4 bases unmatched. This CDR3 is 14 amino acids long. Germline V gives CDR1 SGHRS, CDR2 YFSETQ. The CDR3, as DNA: TGCGCCAGCAGCTTAGGGGGCTCCGACTATGGCTACACCTTC. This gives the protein CASSLGGSDYGYTF.

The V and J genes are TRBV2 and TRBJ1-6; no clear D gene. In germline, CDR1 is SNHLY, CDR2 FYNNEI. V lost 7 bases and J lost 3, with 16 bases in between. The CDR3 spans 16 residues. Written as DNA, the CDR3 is TGTGCCAGCACTCCTTCAGGTGATCACTATAATTCACCCCTCCACTTT. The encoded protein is CASTPSGDHYNSPLHF.

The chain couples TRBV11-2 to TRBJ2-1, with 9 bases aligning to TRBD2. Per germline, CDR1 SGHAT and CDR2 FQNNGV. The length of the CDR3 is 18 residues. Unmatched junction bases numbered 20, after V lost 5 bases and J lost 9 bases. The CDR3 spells CASSEGRRSSGVWGEQFF. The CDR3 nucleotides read TGTGCCAGCAGCGAGGGGAGGAGGTCTAGCGGGGTGTGGGGTGAGCAGTTCTTC.

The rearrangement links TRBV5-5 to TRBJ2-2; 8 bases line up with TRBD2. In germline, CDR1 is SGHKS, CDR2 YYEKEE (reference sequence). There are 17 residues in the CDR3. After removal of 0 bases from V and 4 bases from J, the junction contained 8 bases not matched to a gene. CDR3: CASSLAPRGGPTGELFF. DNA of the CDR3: TGTGCCAGCAGCTTGGCACCCCGCGGGGGGCCCACCGGGGAGCTGTTTTTT.

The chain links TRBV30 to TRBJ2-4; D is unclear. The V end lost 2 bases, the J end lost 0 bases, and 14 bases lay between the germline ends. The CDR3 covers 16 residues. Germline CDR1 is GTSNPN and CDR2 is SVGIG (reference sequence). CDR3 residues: CAWSSSTLLAKNIQYF. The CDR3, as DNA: TGTGCCTGGAGTTCTTCCACGTTACTAGCCAAAAACATTCAGTACTTC.

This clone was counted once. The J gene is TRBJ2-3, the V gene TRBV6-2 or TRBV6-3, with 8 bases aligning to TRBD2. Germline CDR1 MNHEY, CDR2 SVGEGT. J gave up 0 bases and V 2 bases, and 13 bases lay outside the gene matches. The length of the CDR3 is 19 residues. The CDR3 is CASSYPSGGLSSSTDTQYF. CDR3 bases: TGTGCCAGCAGTTACCCGAGCGGGGGCCTCTCTTCTAGCACAGATACGCAGTATTTT.

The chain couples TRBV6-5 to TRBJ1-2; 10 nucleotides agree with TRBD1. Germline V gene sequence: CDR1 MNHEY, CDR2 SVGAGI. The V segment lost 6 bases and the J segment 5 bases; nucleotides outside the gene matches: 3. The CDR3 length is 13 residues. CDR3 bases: TGTGCCAGCAGCTCGGGACAGGGGTATGGCTACACCTTC. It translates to CASSSGQGYGYTF.